One and the same sample provided the 29 T cell receptor beta chains below, sequenced in a study of T cell responses to AZD1222 COVID-19 vaccine (dated by TCRdb to about 2021). Receptors were amplified or captured by the immunoSEQ multiplex PCR assay. Entries here come from immuneACCESS through TCRdb and include only in-frame sequences with V and J called. Some clones fail to appear in such tables; in the studies checked, an unresolved V gene covers under half of the shortfall, and the cause of the remainder is unknown. This sample is represented by roughly 100,000 clones; about 87% of them were singletons. The ten largest clones take up over 7.5% of the sample. The sample's time point label, in plain terms: baseline before first vaccination. The sequences come from peripheral blood, collected on day 0 of AZD1222 vaccination. The receptors shown here come from an adult in good health.

This chain links TRBV4-2 with TRBJ2-7; D is undetermined. CDR3 length equals 14 residues. V lost 6 bases and J 3 bases, leaving 15 bases between the germline ends. CDR1 and CDR2 from the germline V gene are LGHNA and YNFKEQ. The CDR3 is CASRTYPEGYEQYF. In nucleotides, the CDR3 is TGTGCCAGCAGAACTTACCCCGAAGGCTACGAGCAGTACTTC.

The chain recombines TRBV3-1 (or the pseudogene TRBV3-2) with TRBJ1-1; D ambiguous. Germline V gene lookup returns CDR1 LGHDT and CDR2 YNNKEL (reference sequence). The CDR3 runs 13 residues. Trimming took 1 base from V and 8 from J, leaving 11 bases between them. DNA for the CDR3: TGTGCCAGCAGCCAAGTGGGTGCTGGGGAAGCTTTCTTT. It specifies CASSQVGAGEAFF.

CDR3 protein: CASRRVGVTEAFF. Written as DNA, the CDR3 is TGTGCCAGCCGCCGGGTTGGTGTCACTGAAGCTTTCTTT. V usage is TRBV7-2 and J usage is TRBJ1-1; D is uncertain. The V gene's germline CDR1 is SGHTA and CDR2 FQGNSA. With 8 bases removed from V and 4 bases from J, the gap between germline ends came to 14 bases. The CDR3 is 13 amino acids.

This chain links TRBV15 with TRBJ2-1; 11 bases align to TRBD2. The CDR3 contains 15 residues. Germline V gene lookup returns CDR1 LNHNV and CDR2 YYDKDF (reference sequence). Trimming removed 6 bases from V and 6 bases from J; junction bases left unmatched: 7. This CDR3 reads CATSTGTSGSNEQFF. The CDR3 coding sequence is TGTGCCACCAGTACCGGGACTAGCGGATCCAATGAGCAGTTCTTC. Together with reference TRBV15 and TRBJ2-1, the CDR3 gives the full variable domain: DAMVIQNPRYQVTQFGKPVTLSCSQTLNHNVMYWYQQKSSQAPKLLFHYYDKDFNNEADTPDNFQSRRPNTSFCFLDIRSPGLGDTAMYLCATSTGTSGSNEQFFGPGTRLTVL.

This clone was observed a single time. V usage is TRBV19 and J usage is TRBJ1-1; TRBD1 might be the D (5 bases). With 3 bases removed from V and 3 bases from J, the gap between germline ends came to 5 bases. This CDR3 region has 12 residues. CDR1 LNHDA and CDR2 SQIVND come from the germline V gene (reference sequence). DNA of the CDR3: TGTGCCAGTAGTATGGGGGACACTGAAGCTTTCTTT. Translating gives CASSMGDTEAFF.

The gene calls are TRBV12-3 or TRBV12-4 and TRBJ2-7, with D perhaps TRBD2 (6 bases). The V end was cut by 6 bases, the J end by 4 bases, with 7 bases between. CDR3 size: 11 residues. Here the CDR3 reads CASRGGYEQYF. CDR3 sequence (DNA): TGTGCCAGCAGGGGGGGATACGAGCAGTACTTC.

On this clone: The junction shows a germline mismatch at one end, possibly a read error. The chain recombines TRBV7-8 with TRBJ2-3; the D gene is possibly TRBD2 (5 bases). Per germline, CDR1 SGHVS and CDR2 FQNEAQ. This CDR3 region has 14 residues. The CDR3 protein is CASTLDWRTDTQYF. CDR3 coding DNA: TGTGCCAGCACCTTAGACTGGAGGACAGATACGCAGTATTTT.

As DNA, the CDR3 is TGTGCCAGCAGCGTGGGGACTAGCGTCTACGAGCAGTACTTC. This codes for CASSVGTSVYEQYF. V is TRBV9 and J is TRBJ2-7; 10 bases agree with TRBD2. The ends lost 2 bases at V and 3 bases at J; junction bases unmatched: 2. Germline V CDR1 and CDR2: SGDLS, YYNGEE. The CDR3 is made up of 14 amino acids. Together with reference TRBV9 and TRBJ2-7, the CDR3 gives the full variable domain: DSGVTQTPKHLITATGQRVTLRCSPRSGDLSVYWYQQSLDQGLQFLIQYYNGEERAKGNILERFSAQQFPDLHSELNLSSLELGDSALYFCASSVGTSVYEQYFGPGTRLTVT.

The chain links TRBV7-6 to TRBJ2-3, with 8 bases fitting TRBD1. Germline-derived CDR1 and CDR2 are SGHVS and FNYEAQ. Trimming at V came to 2 bases and at J to 5 bases, leaving 9 bases not matched to a gene. The CDR3 runs to 16 residues. The CDR3, as DNA: TGTGCCAGCAGCTTACGAGGACAGGGTGGTGGAGATACGCAGTATTTT. It translates to CASSLRGQGGGDTQYF.

Comment on this clone: One junction end disagrees with the germline gene, perhaps due to a read error. The chain is built from TRBV7-9 and TRBJ2-2; tentatively, D is TRBD1 or TRBD2 (6 bases each). This CDR3 has 12 residues. Germline CDR1 reads SEHNR; CDR2 reads FQNEAQ (reference sequence). The CDR3 DNA reads as TGTGCCAGCAGCTGGGGGGCCGGCGAGCTGTTTTTT. Translating it yields CASSWGAGELFF.

V usage is TRBV3-1 (or the pseudogene TRBV3-2) and J usage is TRBJ1-1, with 7 bases matching TRBD1. The germline V gene has CDR1 LGHDT and CDR2 YNNKEL (reference sequence). The CDR3 contains 13 residues. Losses at the gene ends were 1 base for V and 9 bases for J; bases not matched to a gene: 5. The CDR3 sequence: CASSQGGQTKAFF. In DNA, the CDR3 is TGTGCCAGCAGCCAAGGGGGACAGACGAAAGCTTTCTTT.

The J gene is TRBJ1-1, the V gene TRBV5-4, with TRBD1 matching over 8 bases. The trim removed 3 bases at V and 5 bases at J, leaving 9 bases unmatched. The length of the CDR3 is 15 residues. Germline CDR1 SGHNT, CDR2 YYREEE (reference sequence). The CDR3 region is CASSSRQGFRTEAFF. The CDR3 DNA sequence: TGTGCCAGCAGCTCCCGACAGGGGTTCAGAACTGAAGCTTTCTTT.

V usage is TRBV5-8 and J usage is TRBJ1-5; 7 positions match TRBD1. The junction had 6 bases not matched to a gene; V was cut back by 4 bases and J by 2 bases. Per germline, CDR1 SGHTS and CDR2 YDEGEE. This CDR3 has 15 residues. The CDR3 coding sequence is TGTGCCAGCAGCCGCGACAGGGCCCGCAATCAGCCCCAGCATTTT. Its translation is CASSRDRARNQPQHF.

CDR3 sequence: CASSLVVGGATGELFF. The CDR3 nucleotides are TGCGCCAGCAGCTTGGTGGTAGGGGGCGCAACCGGGGAGCTGTTTTTT. The J gene is TRBJ2-2, the V gene TRBV5-1; 7 bases are a match to TRBD1. The junction had 7 bases not matched to a gene; V was cut back by 0 bases and J by 5 bases. The V gene's germline CDR1 is SGHRS and CDR2 YFSETQ. CDR3 length equals 16 residues.

The chain combines TRBV19 with TRBJ2-7; no clear D. Trimming shortened V by 3 bases and J by 0 bases, and 9 bases separated the two germline ends. The CDR3 sequence is 14 residues long. Germline CDR1 LNHDA, CDR2 SQIVND (reference sequence). The CDR3 protein is CASSMGASSYEQYF. In DNA, the CDR3 is TGTGCCAGTAGTATGGGCGCCAGCTCCTACGAGCAGTACTTC.

The chain couples TRBV4-3 to TRBJ1-5; the D is unclear. The germline V and J ends were trimmed by 0 bases and 7 bases, with 7 bases remaining between them. CDR1 LGHNA and CDR2 YSLEER come from the germline V gene. CDR3 length: 13 amino acids. In nucleotides, the CDR3 is TGCGCCAGCAGCCAAGATCAGAACCAGCCCCAGCATTTT. Amino acid sequence: CASSQDQNQPQHF.

V gene TRBV9 combines with J gene TRBJ2-3, with unresolved D. Germline V gene lookup returns CDR1 SGDLS and CDR2 YYNGEE. Deletions cut 4 bases from V and 0 bases from J, with 12 bases between. This CDR3 contains 15 residues. Here the CDR3 reads CASSTVLGSTDTQYF. The CDR3 DNA is TGTGCCAGCAGCACTGTACTGGGAAGCACAGATACGCAGTATTTT.

This rearrangement joins TRBV27 to TRBJ1-5; tentatively, D is TRBD1 (5 bases). This CDR3 contains 15 residues. Germline CDR1 is MNHEY and CDR2 is SMNVEV (reference sequence). V shed 3 bases and J shed 3 bases, with 12 bases lying between them. The CDR3 protein is CASSLGRGINQPQHF. CDR3 nucleotide sequence: TGTGCCAGCAGTTTGGGGAGGGGTATCAATCAGCCCCAGCATTTT.

This clone came up once. The V gene is TRBV11-2, the J gene TRBJ2-6; 8 nucleotides match TRBD1. V shed 8 bases and J 2 bases; nucleotides not matched to a gene: 11. Germline V lookup: CDR1 SGHAT, CDR2 FQNNGV. The CDR3 sequence is 17 residues long. The DNA of the CDR3 is TGTGCCAGCTCACAGACAGGGGCCACCCCTGGGGCCAACGTCCTGACTTTC. Protein sequence: CASSQTGATPGANVLTF.

The rearrangement uses TRBV27 and TRBJ2-1; 8 bases map to TRBD2. Unmatched junction bases numbered 2, after V lost 6 bases and J lost 1 base. The CDR3 has 14 residues. The germline gives CDR1 MNHEY, CDR2 SMNVEV (reference sequence). CDR3 sequence reads: CASSIAGSYNEQFF. CDR3 bases: TGTGCCAGCAGCATAGCGGGGTCCTACAATGAGCAGTTCTTC.

J is TRBJ1-5 and V is TRBV7-2; TRBD1 matches 10 bases. J gave up 7 bases and V 5 bases, and 8 bases lay outside the gene matches. This CDR3 spans 15 amino acids. CDR1 and CDR2 (germline): SGHTA, FQGNSA. The CDR3 DNA is TGTGCCAGCAGCGTCCAAGGGACAGGGGTCCAGCCCCAGCATTTT. This codes for CASSVQGTGVQPQHF.

The chain employs TRBV5-5 and TRBJ1-6; TRBD1 aligns across 8 bases. The V and J ends lost 2 bases and 8 bases, in that order; junction bases with no gene match: 3. This CDR3 has 14 amino acids. Germline-derived CDR1 and CDR2 are SGHKS and YYEKEE (reference sequence). The CDR3 bases are TGTGCCAGCAGCTTTACAGGGGGAGATTCACCCCTCCACTTT. Protein sequence: CASSFTGGDSPLHF.

The V gene is TRBV27, the J gene TRBJ2-2; D not certain. This CDR3 has 15 amino acids. The V gene's germline CDR1 is MNHEY and CDR2 SMNVEV (reference sequence). The V gene lost 5 bases and the J gene lost 5 bases, with 15 bases spanning the gap. This CDR3 reads CASSPPNSGTGELFF. DNA of the CDR3: TGTGCCAGCAGTCCTCCAAACTCCGGGACCGGGGAGCTGTTTTTT.

The V and J genes are TRBV7-9 and TRBJ2-1, with D possibly TRBD2 on 5 matching bases. Per the germline V gene, CDR1 is SEHNR and CDR2 is FQNEAQ (reference sequence). Trimming stripped 5 bases from V and 8 bases from J, with 13 bases between. This CDR3 spans 13 amino acids. The CDR3 is CASSRGKVDEQFF. The CDR3 coding sequence is TGTGCCAGCAGCCGGGGTAAGGTGGATGAGCAGTTCTTC. Full variable domain (rest looked up from reference TRBV7-9 and TRBJ2-1): DTGVSQNPRHKITKRGQNVTFRCDPISEHNRLYWYRQTLGQGPEFLTYFQNEAQLEKSRLLSDRFSAERPKGSFSTLEIQRTEQGDSAMYLCASSRGKVDEQFFGPGTRLTVL.

This rearrangement joins TRBV7-8 to TRBJ1-2; TRBD1 agrees at 7 bases. The CDR3 extends over 13 amino acids. The ends lost 6 bases at V and 4 bases at J; junction bases unmatched: 5. Germline V gene lookup returns CDR1 SGHVS and CDR2 FQNEAQ. The CDR3 DNA follows: TGTGCCAGCAGGGGGACAGCGGGCTATGGCTACACCTTC. Its translation is CASRGTAGYGYTF.

The V gene is TRBV28, the J gene TRBJ2-7, with 8 bases that match TRBD2. This CDR3 has 17 amino acids. Germline loops: CDR1 MDHEN, CDR2 SYDVKM. V trimming: 4 bases; J trimming: 3 bases; junction bases outside the gene matches: 14. CDR3 nucleotide sequence: TGTGCCAGCAGTTCAAGACAGGCCGGGACTAGTTACTACGAGCAGTACTTC. This sequence encodes CASSSRQAGTSYYEQYF.

The chain recombines TRBV15 with TRBJ2-5; D not certain. Germline V lookup: CDR1 LNHNV, CDR2 YYDKDF (reference sequence). The CDR3 has 13 residues. Trimming removed 1 base at V and 3 bases at J, with 6 bases between. CDR3 bases: TGTGCCACCAGCAGAGTCATCGAAGAGACCCAGTACTTC. It encodes CATSRVIEETQYF.

This clone showed up just once. The J gene is TRBJ1-3, the V gene TRBV2; 9 bases match TRBD1. The germline V gene has CDR1 SNHLY and CDR2 FYNNEI. CDR3 length equals 15 residues. Trimming removed 7 bases from V and 4 bases from J; junction bases left unmatched: 8. The CDR3 region has the DNA TGTGCCAGCACTAGGACAGGGGATGGAGGAAACACCATATATTTT. Amino acids: CASTRTGDGGNTIYF.

The V call is TRBV28, the J call TRBJ2-7; D gene unclear. Germline CDR1 MDHEN, CDR2 SYDVKM. Trimming removed 10 bases at V and 6 bases at J, with 19 bases between. This CDR3 has 13 amino acids. This chain's CDR3 is CAIPERGTGEQYF. The CDR3 coding sequence is TGTGCCATCCCGGAGAGAGGCACCGGCGAGCAGTACTTC.